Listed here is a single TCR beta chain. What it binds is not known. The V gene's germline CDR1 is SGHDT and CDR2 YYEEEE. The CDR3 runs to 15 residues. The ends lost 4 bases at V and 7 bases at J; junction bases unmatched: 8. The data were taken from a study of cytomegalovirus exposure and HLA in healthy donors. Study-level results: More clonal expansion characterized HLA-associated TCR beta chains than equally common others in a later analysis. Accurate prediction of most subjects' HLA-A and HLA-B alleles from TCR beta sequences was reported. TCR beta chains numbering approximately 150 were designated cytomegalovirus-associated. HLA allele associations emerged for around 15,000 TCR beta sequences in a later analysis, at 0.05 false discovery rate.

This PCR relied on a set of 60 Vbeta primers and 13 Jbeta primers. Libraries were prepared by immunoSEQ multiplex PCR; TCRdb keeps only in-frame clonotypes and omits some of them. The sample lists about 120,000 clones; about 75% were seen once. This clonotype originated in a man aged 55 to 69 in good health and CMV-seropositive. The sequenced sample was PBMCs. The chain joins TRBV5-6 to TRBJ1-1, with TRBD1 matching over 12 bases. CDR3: CASSTGTGGFFEAFF. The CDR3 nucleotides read TGTGCCAGCAGCACCGGGACAGGGGGCTTTTTTGAAGCTTTCTTT.